This T cell receptor (beta chain) stems from a study of Ad26.COV2.S vaccination and SARS-CoV-2 variants. Study outcomes and limitations: Vaccine recipients had higher spike-specific TCR breadth than placebo recipients.

Note on this clone: Its cognate antigen is unknown.

Produced via immunoSEQ multiplex PCR; TCRdb's table is partial and in-frame only. The sample records almost 400,000 clones, 89% being singletons. J lost 5 bases, V lost 6 bases, and 2 bases had no gene match. Germline values: CDR1 MGHDK, CDR2 SYGVNS. The CDR3 has 14 amino acids. Treatment of the sample: around 19 received Ad26.COV2.S at low or high dose, single or two shots; roughly five received placebo; per-sample allocation not given. Samples analyzed were those drawn on day 63 after the first vaccine or placebo injection. The chain couples TRBV25-1 to TRBJ2-1; 12 positions agree with TRBD2. This TCR was recovered from a person aged 18-65 years who received the Ad26.COV2.S COVID-19 vaccine or a placebo. The source was peripheral blood, collected in a trial of Ad26.COV2.S vaccine versus placebo. CDR3 sequence (DNA): TGTGCCAGCAGGACTAGCGGGAGCCACAATGAGCAGTTCTTC. Translation gives CASRTSGSHNEQFF.